This TCR beta chain was sequenced in a study of blood T cell repertoires in COVID-19. Study background: Material from acute and convalescent COVID-19 was sourced from the United States, Italy and Spain. Sources were T cells, B-cell-depleted T cells, or PBMCs; the material itself was cDNA or gDNA.

Source study methods: Nucleated cell number was recorded as an estimate derived from reference gene primer amplification. Measured with immunoSEQ multiplex PCR; TCRdb has only the in-frame clones, and not every one. The V and J calls and clone size are taken from that table; D and trimming were inferred from the DNA. The sample has some 370,000 clones, 90% seen once. Germline V CDR1 and CDR2: KGHSH, LQKENI. V was cut by 3 bases and J by 6 bases, with 6 bases left in between. The CDR3 is made up of 13 amino acids. This chain links TRBV18 with TRBJ1-6; possible D gene TRBD1, 6 bases. The sample consisted of peripheral blood. This clonotype originated in a young man with active or convalescent COVID-19. The DNA of the CDR3 is TGTGCCAGCTCACCGGACAGTAATTCACCCCTCCACTTT. Its protein product is CASSPDSNSPLHF.